These 29 T cell receptor beta chains share one sample of origin, sequenced in a study of blood T cell repertoires in COVID-19. The assay was immunoSEQ multiplex PCR, and TCRdb's table has in-frame clones only and misses some. There are about 63,000 clones in the sample; 70% to 80% occur only once, and around 32% lies in the top ten. Material: peripheral blood. The source is a human donor in a cohort sampled during active COVID-19.

This chain joins TRBV4-1 and TRBJ1-1, with 7 nucleotides matching TRBD1. Germline V gene data show CDR1 as MGHRA and CDR2 as YSYEKL. V lost 6 bases, J lost 8 bases, and 12 bases stayed unmatched. The CDR3 spans 14 residues. CDR3 in amino acids: CASRVPGQELEAFF. CDR3 nucleotide sequence: TGCGCCAGCAGAGTACCCGGACAGGAACTGGAAGCTTTCTTT.

CDR3 protein: CASRSGSEQFF. Written as DNA, the CDR3 is TGTGCCAGCAGAAGCGGGAGTGAGCAGTTCTTC. The chain carries TRBV7-2 and TRBJ2-1; the match to TRBD2 covers 8 bases. The CDR3 is 11 residues long. Germline trimming cut 6 bases from V and 9 bases from J; bases unmatched to any gene: 1. CDR1 is SGHTA, CDR2 FQGNSA, per germline.

This clone appeared a single time. The chain couples TRBV7-3 to TRBJ1-1, with a weak D call TRBD1 (5 bases). This CDR3 comprises 15 residues. Germline CDR1 reads SGHTA; CDR2 reads FQGTGA. Trimming removed 3 bases at V and 1 base at J, with 12 bases between. CDR3 region: CASSFTSGKNTEAFF. The CDR3 region has the DNA TGTGCCAGCAGCTTCACTTCAGGGAAGAACACTGAAGCTTTCTTT.

In its sample, this clone was seen once. V usage is TRBV6-2 or TRBV6-3 and J usage is TRBJ1-5; D remains unclear. The CDR3 loop spans 14 amino acids. The germline V gene encodes CDR1 MNHEY and CDR2 SVGEGT. The ends were cut back, 4 bases at V and 2 bases at J, with 9 bases in the middle. CDR3 sequence (DNA): TGTGCCAGCAGTTTCGGGTTAGGCAATCAGCCCCAGCATTTT. Protein: CASSFGLGNQPQHF.

This chain links TRBV30 with TRBJ1-5; D is undetermined. CDR3 length: 14 residues. V was shortened by 3 bases and J by 2 bases, with 11 bases between the two germline ends. CDR1 is GTSNPN and CDR2 is SVGIG in the germline V gene (reference sequence). The CDR3 reads CAWRGLTGNQPQHF. In DNA, the CDR3 is TGTGCCTGGAGGGGCCTTACGGGCAATCAGCCCCAGCATTTT. The full variable domain, with the rest looked up from reference TRBV30 and TRBJ1-5, is SQTIHQWPATLVQPVGSPLSLECTVEGTSNPNLYWYRQAAGRGLQLLFYSVGIGQISSEVPQNLSASRPQDRQFILSSKKLLLSDSGFYLCAWRGLTGNQPQHFGDGTRLSIL.

The chain couples TRBV30 to TRBJ1-2; TRBD1 matches at 9 bases. The CDR3 runs to 15 residues. Germline assignment: CDR1 GTSNPN and CDR2 SVGIG (reference sequence). V was clipped by 1 base and J by 8 bases; unmatched bases: 11. CDR3 region: CAWSGPSDRGWGYTF. DNA of the CDR3: TGTGCCTGGAGTGGCCCCTCGGACAGGGGCTGGGGCTACACCTTC.

V usage is TRBV24-1 and J usage is TRBJ2-1; 9 bases fit TRBD1. J gave up 3 bases and V 4 bases, and 6 bases lay outside the gene matches. The CDR3 loop spans 16 amino acids. The germline V gene has CDR1 KGHDR and CDR2 SFDVKD. The CDR3 DNA reads as TGTGCCACCAGTGAGGCCGGGACAGGGATCTACAATGAGCAGTTCTTC. Residues: CATSEAGTGIYNEQFF.

J is TRBJ2-4 and V is TRBV6-2 or TRBV6-3; possibly TRBD1 for D (6 bases). This CDR3 comprises 18 residues. CDR1 and CDR2 (germline): MNHEY, SVGEGT. Trimming removed 1 base at V and 1 base at J, with 17 bases between. The CDR3 region is CASSYWNRAAAAKNIQYF. The CDR3 DNA sequence: TGTGCCAGCAGTTACTGGAACAGGGCGGCAGCGGCCAAAAACATTCAGTACTTC.

This chain joins TRBV5-6 and TRBJ1-6; D ambiguous. V dropped 0 bases and J dropped 3 bases, with 13 bases sitting between them. Germline CDR1 and CDR2: SGHDT and YYEEEE. This CDR3 region has 17 residues. For the CDR3, the DNA is TGTGCCAGCAGCTTGGTGGACTCTTGGGACTATAATTCACCCCTCCACTTT. Its protein product is CASSLVDSWDYNSPLHF.

Written as DNA, the CDR3 is TGCGCCAGCAGCTTGGTTGGGGCTAGCGGCTCCTACAATGAGCAGTTCTTC. Amino acid sequence: CASSLVGASGSYNEQFF. The chain links TRBV5-1 to TRBJ2-1; 7 bases match TRBD2. V trimming: 0 bases; J trimming: 0 bases; junction bases outside the gene matches: 6. The CDR3 spans 17 residues. Germline assignment: CDR1 SGHRS and CDR2 YFSETQ.

The genes are TRBV19 and TRBJ2-7; TRBD2 matches 9 bases. CDR1 and CDR2 (germline): LNHDA, SQIVND (reference sequence). Germline trimming cut 4 bases from V and 2 bases from J; bases unmatched to any gene: 3. This CDR3 has 14 amino acids. Written as DNA, the CDR3 is TGTGCCAGTAGTAGGCTAGCGGGGACCTACGAGCAGTACTTC. It codes for CASSRLAGTYEQYF.

This clone appeared once. V usage is TRBV19 and J usage is TRBJ2-5; TRBD2 is a possible D gene (5 bases). CDR1 is LNHDA, CDR2 SQIVND, per germline (reference sequence). Trimming left V 4 bases short and J 2 bases short, with 8 bases between. The CDR3 spans 13 residues. The DNA of the CDR3 is TGTGCCAGTAGTAGTAGCGCACAAGAGACCCAGTACTTC. Its translation is CASSSSAQETQYF.

The chain combines TRBV30 with TRBJ2-2, with 10 bases identical to TRBD2. CDR3 length: 14 amino acids. With V trimmed by 4 bases and J by 4 bases, 3 bases remained unmatched. Germline V gives CDR1 GTSNPN, CDR2 SVGIG (reference sequence). This CDR3 is CAWNSGRSTGELFF. CDR3 sequence (DNA): TGTGCCTGGAATAGCGGGAGGAGCACCGGGGAGCTGTTTTTT.

The chain employs TRBV5-1 and TRBJ2-5; TRBD2 is a possible D gene (5 bases). This CDR3 spans 14 amino acids. V was clipped by 2 bases and J by 5 bases, with 13 bases between them. Looked up from germline, CDR1 is SGHRS and CDR2 is YFSETQ. The CDR3 region has the DNA TGCGCCAGCAGCTTTTCAGGCACGGGGGAGACCCAGTACTTC. It translates to CASSFSGTGETQYF.

This clone was seen a few times. Here the CDR3 reads CASSRTLDNEKLFF. CDR3 nucleotides: TGCGCCAGCAGCAGGACACTCGATAATGAAAAACTGTTTTTT. The chain employs TRBV5-1 and TRBJ1-4; weak D call: TRBD1 (5 bases). The CDR3 consists of 14 residues. V lost 4 bases and J lost 4, with 11 bases in between. The V gene's germline CDR1 is SGHRS and CDR2 YFSETQ.

The V call is TRBV11-3, the J call TRBJ2-1; TRBD1 matches at 8 bases. The CDR3 runs to 14 residues. The V gene end was trimmed by 3 bases and the J gene end by 8 bases; junction bases not matched to a gene: 6. Per germline, CDR1 SGHNT and CDR2 YENEEA. CDR3 in DNA: TGTGCCAGCAGCTTCGGCAGGGGGCAAGATGAGCAGTTCTTC. Its translation: CASSFGRGQDEQFF.

The chain has TRBV27 and TRBJ2-3, with 11 bases lining up with TRBD2. Germline V lookup: CDR1 MNHEY, CDR2 SMNVEV (reference sequence). There are 15 residues in the CDR3. Trimming at V came to 4 bases and at J to 7 bases, leaving 7 bases not matched to a gene. The CDR3 sequence: CASSSLAGDGNTQYF. Here the CDR3 DNA reads TGTGCCAGCAGTTCACTAGCGGGAGACGGGAATACGCAGTATTTT.

The V gene is TRBV28, the J gene TRBJ1-3; D remains ambiguous. The CDR3 is 14 residues long. V lost 8 bases and J 4 bases, leaving 15 bases between the germline ends. Germline loops: CDR1 MDHEN, CDR2 SYDVKM. The CDR3 here is CASLEGRVGNTIYF. The CDR3 nucleotides are TGTGCCAGCCTTGAAGGGAGGGTCGGAAACACCATATATTTT.

This chain joins TRBV6-1 and TRBJ2-2; 9 positions match TRBD1. This CDR3 is 13 amino acids long. J gave up 11 bases and V 2 bases, and 3 bases lay outside the gene matches. Germline-derived CDR1 and CDR2 are MNHNS and SASEGT. CDR3 loop: CASSEYRGLELFF. The CDR3 DNA reads TGTGCCAGCAGTGAATACAGGGGGCTAGAGCTGTTTTTT.

Only a few counts were recorded for this clone. In DNA, the CDR3 is TGTGCCAGCGGCCAAGGACAGGCGCTGCGGGGCTACACCTTC. This codes for CASGQGQALRGYTF. The genes are TRBV6-5 and TRBJ1-2; 7 nucleotides line up with TRBD1. The CDR3 runs to 14 residues. In germline, CDR1 is MNHEY, CDR2 SVGAGI. Losses at the gene ends were 8 bases for V and 8 bases for J; bases not matched to a gene: 14.

V gene TRBV19 combines with J gene TRBJ1-5, with D unclear. Between the trimmed V and J ends, which lost 11 bases and 3 bases, there was a span of 20 bases. The CDR3 spans 15 residues. Germline V lookup: CDR1 LNHDA, CDR2 SQIVND (reference sequence). CDR3 amino acids: CASSEKRTLNQPQHF. DNA for the CDR3: TGTGCCTCCTCCGAGAAGCGGACTCTCAATCAGCCCCAGCATTTT.

The chain carries TRBV19 and TRBJ2-7, with a weak D call TRBD2 (6 bases). Trimming cost V 4 bases and J 4 bases, with 14 bases left between them. The CDR3 loop spans 14 amino acids. Germline assignment: CDR1 LNHDA and CDR2 SQIVND (reference sequence). This CDR3 reads CASSRAGERYEQYF. The CDR3 DNA reads as TGTGCCAGTAGTAGAGCGGGCGAGAGGTACGAGCAGTACTTC.

The gene calls are TRBV7-3 and TRBJ1-6; 8 bases agree with TRBD1. This CDR3 comprises 15 residues. Per germline, CDR1 SGHTA and CDR2 FQGTGA. V was pared by 0 bases and J by 13 bases, with 8 bases of the junction left unmatched. The CDR3 sequence is CASSLTAGGFQPLHF. In nucleotides, the CDR3 is TGTGCCAGCAGCTTAACGGCAGGGGGCTTTCAGCCCCTCCACTTT.

The count of this clone is one. J is TRBJ2-7 and V is TRBV10-3, with TRBD1 as a possible D gene (5 bases). With 2 bases removed from V and 2 bases from J, the gap between germline ends came to 10 bases. The CDR3 runs 14 residues. Germline loops: CDR1 ENHRY, CDR2 SYGVKD. CDR3 sequence: CAISENTGPYEQYF. The DNA of the CDR3 is TGTGCCATCAGTGAGAACACAGGACCCTACGAGCAGTACTTC.

This sequence joins TRBV7-2 and TRBJ2-3; maybe TRBD1 (6 bases). V lost 6 bases, J lost 0 bases, and 13 bases lay in between. The CDR3 consists of 15 residues. The germline CDR1 and CDR2 sequences are SGHTA and FQGNSA. Written as DNA, the CDR3 is TGTGCCAGCAGTTCCTGGGGGCGTAGCACAGATACGCAGTATTTT. This gives the protein CASSSWGRSTDTQYF.

V gene TRBV5-4 combines with J gene TRBJ2-1, with 7 bases that match TRBD2. With V trimmed by 0 bases and J by 1 base, 10 bases remained unmatched. CDR1 is SGHNT and CDR2 is YYREEE in the germline V gene (reference sequence). The CDR3 runs to 18 residues. CDR3 sequence: CASSLDTVRAGSYNEQFF. The CDR3 nucleotides read TGTGCCAGCAGCTTGGATACAGTCCGAGCGGGGTCCTACAATGAGCAGTTCTTC.

The chain carries TRBV29-1 and TRBJ2-1; the D is unclear. This CDR3 spans 14 amino acids. V lost 3 bases and J 4 bases, leaving 13 bases between the germline ends. Germline-derived CDR1 and CDR2 are SQVTM and ANQGSEA. In DNA form, the CDR3 reads TGCAGCGTTGAGGTTTTACAGATTTACAATGAGCAGTTCTTC. Translated, it gives CSVEVLQIYNEQFF.

The V gene is TRBV2, the J gene TRBJ1-3, with TRBD1 as a possible D gene (6 bases). CDR3 size: 14 residues. Germline loops: CDR1 SNHLY, CDR2 FYNNEI. The V and J ends lost 4 bases and 2 bases respectively, with 9 bases between them. Written as DNA, the CDR3 is TGTGCCAGCAGTGGGAACAGGGCTGGAAACACCATATATTTT. Encoded protein: CASSGNRAGNTIYF.

In nucleotides, the CDR3 is TGTGCCAGCAGCCACGGGACTAGCGGGAGGCTCTATACGCAGTATTTT. Protein product: CASSHGTSGRLYTQYF. The genes are TRBV7-2 and TRBJ2-3, with 15 nucleotides matching TRBD2. V shed 5 bases and J 7 bases; nucleotides not matched to a gene: 7. Germline loops: CDR1 SGHTA, CDR2 FQGNSA. CDR3 length equals 16 residues. The full variable domain, in which reference TRBV7-2 and TRBJ2-3 provide the parts outside the CDR3, is GAGVSQSPSNKVTEKGKDVELRCDPISGHTALYWYRQSLGQGLEFLIYFQGNSAPDKSGLPSDRFSAERTGGSVSTLTIQRTQQEDSAVYLCASSHGTSGRLYTQYFGPGTRLTVL.